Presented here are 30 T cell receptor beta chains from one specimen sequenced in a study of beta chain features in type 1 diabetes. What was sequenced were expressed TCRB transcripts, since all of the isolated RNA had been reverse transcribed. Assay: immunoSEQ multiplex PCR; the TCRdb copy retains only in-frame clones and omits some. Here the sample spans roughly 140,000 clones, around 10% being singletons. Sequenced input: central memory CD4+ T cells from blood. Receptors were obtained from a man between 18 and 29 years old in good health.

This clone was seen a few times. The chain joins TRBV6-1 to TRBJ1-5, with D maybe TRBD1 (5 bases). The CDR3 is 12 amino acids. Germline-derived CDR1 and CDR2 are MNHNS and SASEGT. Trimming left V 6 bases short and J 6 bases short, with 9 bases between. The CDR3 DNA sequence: TGTGCCAGCAGGGGAGGGACTCAGCCCCAGCATTTT. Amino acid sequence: CASRGGTQPQHF.

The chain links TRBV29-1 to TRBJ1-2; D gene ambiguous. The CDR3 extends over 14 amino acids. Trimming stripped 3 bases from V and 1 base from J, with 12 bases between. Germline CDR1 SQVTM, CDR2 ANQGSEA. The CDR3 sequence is CSVEEIRVNYGYTF. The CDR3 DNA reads TGCAGCGTTGAGGAGATTCGGGTTAACTATGGCTACACCTTC.

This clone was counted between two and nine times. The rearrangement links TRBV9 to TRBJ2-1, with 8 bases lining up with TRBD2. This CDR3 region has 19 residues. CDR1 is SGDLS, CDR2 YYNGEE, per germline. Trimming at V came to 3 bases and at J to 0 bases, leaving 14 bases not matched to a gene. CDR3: CASSAGLGVVLSSYNEQFF. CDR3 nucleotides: TGTGCCAGCAGCGCGGGACTAGGGGTGGTATTGAGCTCCTACAATGAGCAGTTCTTC.

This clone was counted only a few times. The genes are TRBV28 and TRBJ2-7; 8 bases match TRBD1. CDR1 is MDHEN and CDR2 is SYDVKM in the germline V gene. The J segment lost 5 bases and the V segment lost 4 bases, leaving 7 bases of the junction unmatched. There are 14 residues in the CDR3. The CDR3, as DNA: TGTGCCAGCAGTTCTCAGGGGGCAGGCGACGAGCAGTACTTC. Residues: CASSSQGAGDEQYF.

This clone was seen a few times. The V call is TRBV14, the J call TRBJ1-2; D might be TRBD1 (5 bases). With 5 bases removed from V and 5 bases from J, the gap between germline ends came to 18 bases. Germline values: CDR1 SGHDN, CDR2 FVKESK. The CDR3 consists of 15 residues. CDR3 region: CASSYAPGWLYGYTF. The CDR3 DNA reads TGTGCCAGCAGCTACGCGCCAGGGTGGCTTTATGGCTACACCTTC.

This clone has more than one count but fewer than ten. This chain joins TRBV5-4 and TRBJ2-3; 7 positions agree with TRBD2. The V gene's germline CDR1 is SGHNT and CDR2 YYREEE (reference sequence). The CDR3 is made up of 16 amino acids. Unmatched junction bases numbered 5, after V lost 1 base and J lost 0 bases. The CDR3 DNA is TGTGCCAGCAGCTTGTTCAGCGGGACGAGCACAGATACGCAGTATTTT. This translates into CASSLFSGTSTDTQYF.

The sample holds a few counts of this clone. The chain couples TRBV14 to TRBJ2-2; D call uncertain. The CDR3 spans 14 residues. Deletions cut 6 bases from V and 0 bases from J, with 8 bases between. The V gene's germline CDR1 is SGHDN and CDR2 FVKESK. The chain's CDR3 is CASRFDTNTGELFF. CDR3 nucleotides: TGTGCCAGCAGATTCGACACGAACACCGGGGAGCTGTTTTTT.

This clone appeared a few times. In DNA form, the CDR3 reads TGTGCCAGCAGCCCTCGACTAGCGGGGATCAATGAGCAGTTCTTC. Translating it yields CASSPRLAGINEQFF. V usage is TRBV7-3 and J usage is TRBJ2-1; 11 positions agree with TRBD2. Germline assignment: CDR1 SGHTA and CDR2 FQGTGA. The J segment lost 6 bases and the V segment lost 5 bases, leaving 6 bases of the junction unmatched. The CDR3 consists of 15 residues.

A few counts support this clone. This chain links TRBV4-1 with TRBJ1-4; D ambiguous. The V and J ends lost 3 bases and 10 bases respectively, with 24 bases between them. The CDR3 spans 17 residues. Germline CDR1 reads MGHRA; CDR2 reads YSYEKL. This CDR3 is CASSHLPIRENNGKLFF. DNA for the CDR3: TGCGCCAGCAGCCACTTACCGATAAGGGAAAATAACGGAAAACTGTTTTTT.

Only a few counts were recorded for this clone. CDR3 residues: CASSAGTGARSANEKLFF. The DNA for the CDR3 is TGCGCCAGCAGCGCCGGGACAGGGGCCCGGTCTGCTAATGAAAAACTGTTTTTT. The rearrangement links TRBV5-1 to TRBJ1-4, with TRBD1 matching over 10 bases. Germline assignment: CDR1 SGHRS and CDR2 YFSETQ. Trimming removed 4 bases from V and 3 bases from J; junction bases left unmatched: 12. The CDR3 has 18 amino acids.

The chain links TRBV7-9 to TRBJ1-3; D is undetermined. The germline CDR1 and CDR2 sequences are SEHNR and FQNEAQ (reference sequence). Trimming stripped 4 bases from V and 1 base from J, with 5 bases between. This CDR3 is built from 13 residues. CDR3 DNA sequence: TGTGCCAGCAGCTCCGTTTCTGGAAACACCATATATTTT. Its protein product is CASSSVSGNTIYF.

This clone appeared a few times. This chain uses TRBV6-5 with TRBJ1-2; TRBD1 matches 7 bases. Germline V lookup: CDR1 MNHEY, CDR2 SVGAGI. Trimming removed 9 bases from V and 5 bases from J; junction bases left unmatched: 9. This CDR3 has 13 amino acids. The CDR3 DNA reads TGTGCCAGTAGAACCGGGACAGCTTATGGCTACACCTTC. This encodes CASRTGTAYGYTF.

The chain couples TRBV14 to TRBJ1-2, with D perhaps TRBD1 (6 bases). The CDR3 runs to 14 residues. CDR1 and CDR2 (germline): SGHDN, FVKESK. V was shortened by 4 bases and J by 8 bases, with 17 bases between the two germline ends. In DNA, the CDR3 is TGTGCCAGCAGCCGAGGAACAGGGCGGGACGGCTACACCTTC. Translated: CASSRGTGRDGYTF.

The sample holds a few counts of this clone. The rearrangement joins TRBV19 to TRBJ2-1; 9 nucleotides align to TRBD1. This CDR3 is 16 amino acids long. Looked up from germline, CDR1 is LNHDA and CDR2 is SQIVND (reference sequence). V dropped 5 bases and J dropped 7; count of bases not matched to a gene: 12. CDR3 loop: CASSFPPGQGMNEQFF. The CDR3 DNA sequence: TGTGCCAGTAGTTTCCCCCCGGGACAGGGCATGAATGAGCAGTTCTTC.

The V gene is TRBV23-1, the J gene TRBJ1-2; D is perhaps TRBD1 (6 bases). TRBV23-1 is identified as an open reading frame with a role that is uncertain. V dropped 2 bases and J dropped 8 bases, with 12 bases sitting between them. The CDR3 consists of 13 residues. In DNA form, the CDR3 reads TGCGCCAGCAGTCAAGCAGGGGCCGGGGGCTACACCTTC. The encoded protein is CASSQAGAGGYTF.

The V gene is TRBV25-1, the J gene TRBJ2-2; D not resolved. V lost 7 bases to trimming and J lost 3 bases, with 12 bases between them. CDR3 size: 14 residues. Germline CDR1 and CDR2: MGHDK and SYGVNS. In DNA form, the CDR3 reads TGTGCCAGCACCTTTAGGCAATACACCGGGGAGCTGTTTTTT. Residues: CASTFRQYTGELFF.

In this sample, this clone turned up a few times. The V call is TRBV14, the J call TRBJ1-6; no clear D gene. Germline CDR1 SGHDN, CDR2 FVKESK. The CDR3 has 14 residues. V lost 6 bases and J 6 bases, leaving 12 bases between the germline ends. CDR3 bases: TGTGCCAGCAGAGGGAAGTGGAGTAATTCACCCCTCCACTTT. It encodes CASRGKWSNSPLHF. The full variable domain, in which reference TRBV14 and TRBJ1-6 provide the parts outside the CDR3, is EAGVTQFPSHSVIEKGQTVTLRCDPISGHDNLYWYRRVMGKEIKFLLHFVKESKQDESGMPNNRFLAERTGGTYSTLKVQPAELEDSGVYFCASRGKWSNSPLHFGNGTRLTVT.

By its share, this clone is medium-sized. CDR3 protein: CASSFGTGVRDEQFF. The CDR3 bases are TGTGCCAGCAGCTTCGGGACAGGGGTTAGGGATGAGCAGTTCTTC. The rearrangement joins TRBV7-9 to TRBJ2-1, with TRBD1 matching over 10 bases. Germline lookup yields CDR1 SEHNR and CDR2 FQNEAQ (reference sequence). The ends lost 3 bases at V and 8 bases at J; junction bases unmatched: 7. CDR3 size: 15 residues. The variable domain in full, completed from reference TRBV7-9 and TRBJ2-1, reads DTGVSQNPRHKITKRGQNVTFRCDPISEHNRLYWYRQTLGQGPEFLTYFQNEAQLEKSRLLSDRFSAERPKGSFSTLEIQRTEQGDSAMYLCASSFGTGVRDEQFFGPGTRLTVL.

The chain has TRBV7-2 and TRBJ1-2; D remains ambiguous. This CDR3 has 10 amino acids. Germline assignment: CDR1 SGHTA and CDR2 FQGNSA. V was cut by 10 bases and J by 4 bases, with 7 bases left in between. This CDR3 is CAIRSYGYTF. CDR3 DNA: TGTGCCATCCGATCCTATGGCTACACCTTC.

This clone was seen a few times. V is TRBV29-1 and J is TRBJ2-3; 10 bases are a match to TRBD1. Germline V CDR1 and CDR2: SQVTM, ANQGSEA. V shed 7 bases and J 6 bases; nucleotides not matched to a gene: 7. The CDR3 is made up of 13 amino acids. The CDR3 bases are TGCAGCGCCTGGACAGGGGGTCGCGATACGCAGTATTTT. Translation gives CSAWTGGRDTQYF.

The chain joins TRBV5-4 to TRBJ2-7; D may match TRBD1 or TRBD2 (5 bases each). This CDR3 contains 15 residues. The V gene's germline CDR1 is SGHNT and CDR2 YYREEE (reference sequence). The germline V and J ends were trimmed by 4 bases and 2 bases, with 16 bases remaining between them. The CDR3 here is CASSLVRGRTYEQYF. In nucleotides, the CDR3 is TGTGCCAGCAGCCTCGTGAGGGGACGAACCTACGAGCAGTACTTC.

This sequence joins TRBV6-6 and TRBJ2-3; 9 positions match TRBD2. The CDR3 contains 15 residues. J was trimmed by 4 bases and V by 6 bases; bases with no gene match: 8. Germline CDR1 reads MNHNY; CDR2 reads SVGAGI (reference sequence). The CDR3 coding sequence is TGTGCCAGCAGACCCCAGCGGGGGGCGGCAGATACGCAGTATTTT. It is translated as CASRPQRGAADTQYF.

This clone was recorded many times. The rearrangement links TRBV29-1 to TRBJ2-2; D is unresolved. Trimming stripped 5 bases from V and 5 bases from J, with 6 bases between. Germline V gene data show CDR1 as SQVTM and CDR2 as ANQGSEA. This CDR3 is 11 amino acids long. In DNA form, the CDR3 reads TGCAGCGTTACCCAAACCGGGGAGCTGTTTTTT. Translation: CSVTQTGELFF.

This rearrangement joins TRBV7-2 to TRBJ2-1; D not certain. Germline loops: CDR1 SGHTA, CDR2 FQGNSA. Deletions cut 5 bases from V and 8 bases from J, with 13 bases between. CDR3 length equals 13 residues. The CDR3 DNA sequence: TGTGCCAGCAGCCCGCAAACTCTGGATGAGCAGTTCTTC. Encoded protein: CASSPQTLDEQFF. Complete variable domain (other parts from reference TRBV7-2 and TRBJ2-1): GAGVSQSPSNKVTEKGKDVELRCDPISGHTALYWYRQSLGQGLEFLIYFQGNSAPDKSGLPSDRFSAERTGGSVSTLTIQRTQQEDSAVYLCASSPQTLDEQFFGPGTRLTVL.

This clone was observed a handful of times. The CDR3 DNA reads TGTGCCAGCAGCCCAGCAGTATGGGGCGGAAACACCATATATTTT. Its protein product is CASSPAVWGGNTIYF. This chain joins TRBV7-6 and TRBJ1-3; D is possibly TRBD1 (5 bases). With 5 bases removed from V and 4 bases from J, the gap between germline ends came to 15 bases. Germline V lookup: CDR1 SGHVS, CDR2 FNYEAQ. The CDR3 runs 15 residues.

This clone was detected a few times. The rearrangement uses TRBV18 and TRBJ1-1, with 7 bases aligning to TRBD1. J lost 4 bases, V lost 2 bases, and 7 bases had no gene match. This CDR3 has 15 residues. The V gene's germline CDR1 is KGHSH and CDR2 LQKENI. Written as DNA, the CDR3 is TGTGCCAGCTCACCAATGAGGGGGCCTGGCACTGAAGCTTTCTTT. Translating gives CASSPMRGPGTEAFF.

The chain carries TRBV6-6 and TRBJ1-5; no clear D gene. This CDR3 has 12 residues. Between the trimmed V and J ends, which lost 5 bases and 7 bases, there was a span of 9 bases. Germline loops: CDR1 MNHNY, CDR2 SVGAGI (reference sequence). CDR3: CASSGPLQPQHF. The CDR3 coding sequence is TGTGCCAGCAGTGGTCCCTTGCAGCCCCAGCATTTT.

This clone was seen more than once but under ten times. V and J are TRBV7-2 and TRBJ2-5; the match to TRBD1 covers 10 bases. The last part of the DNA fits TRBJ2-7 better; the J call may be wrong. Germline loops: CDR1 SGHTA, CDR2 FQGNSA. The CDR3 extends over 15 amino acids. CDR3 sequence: CASSLEWTGGYEQYF. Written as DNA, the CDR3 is TGTGCCAGCAGCTTAGAGTGGACAGGGGGCTACGAGCAGTACTTC.

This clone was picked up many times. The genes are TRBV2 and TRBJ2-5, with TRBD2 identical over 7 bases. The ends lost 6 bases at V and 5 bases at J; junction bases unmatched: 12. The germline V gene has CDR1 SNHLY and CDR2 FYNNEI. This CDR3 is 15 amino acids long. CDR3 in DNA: TGTGCCAGCAGCGGCCGGACTAGATTATCGGAGACCCAGTACTTC. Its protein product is CASSGRTRLSETQYF.

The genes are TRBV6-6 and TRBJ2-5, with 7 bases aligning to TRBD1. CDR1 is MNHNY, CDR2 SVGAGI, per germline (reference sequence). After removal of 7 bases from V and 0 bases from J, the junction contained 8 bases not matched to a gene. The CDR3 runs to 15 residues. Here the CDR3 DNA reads TGTGCCAGCACCAGACAGGGCGAGGACCAAGAGACCCAGTACTTC. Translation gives CASTRQGEDQETQYF.